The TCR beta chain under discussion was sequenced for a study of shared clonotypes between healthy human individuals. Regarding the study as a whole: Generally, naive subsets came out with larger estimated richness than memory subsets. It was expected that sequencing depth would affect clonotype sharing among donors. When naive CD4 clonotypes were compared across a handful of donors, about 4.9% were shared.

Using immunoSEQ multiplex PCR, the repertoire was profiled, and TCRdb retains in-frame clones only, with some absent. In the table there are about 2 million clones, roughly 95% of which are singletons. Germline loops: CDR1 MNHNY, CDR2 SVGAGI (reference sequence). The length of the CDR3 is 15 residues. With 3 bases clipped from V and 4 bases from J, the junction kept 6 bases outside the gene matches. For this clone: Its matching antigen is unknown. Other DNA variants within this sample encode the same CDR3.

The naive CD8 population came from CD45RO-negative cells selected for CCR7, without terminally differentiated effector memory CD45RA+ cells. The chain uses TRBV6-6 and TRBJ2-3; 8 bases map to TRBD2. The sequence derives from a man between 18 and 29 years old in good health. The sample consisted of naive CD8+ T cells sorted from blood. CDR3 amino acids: CASSYGAGGADTQYF. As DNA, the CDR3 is TGTGCCAGCAGTTATGGGGCGGGGGGCGCAGATACGCAGTATTTT.